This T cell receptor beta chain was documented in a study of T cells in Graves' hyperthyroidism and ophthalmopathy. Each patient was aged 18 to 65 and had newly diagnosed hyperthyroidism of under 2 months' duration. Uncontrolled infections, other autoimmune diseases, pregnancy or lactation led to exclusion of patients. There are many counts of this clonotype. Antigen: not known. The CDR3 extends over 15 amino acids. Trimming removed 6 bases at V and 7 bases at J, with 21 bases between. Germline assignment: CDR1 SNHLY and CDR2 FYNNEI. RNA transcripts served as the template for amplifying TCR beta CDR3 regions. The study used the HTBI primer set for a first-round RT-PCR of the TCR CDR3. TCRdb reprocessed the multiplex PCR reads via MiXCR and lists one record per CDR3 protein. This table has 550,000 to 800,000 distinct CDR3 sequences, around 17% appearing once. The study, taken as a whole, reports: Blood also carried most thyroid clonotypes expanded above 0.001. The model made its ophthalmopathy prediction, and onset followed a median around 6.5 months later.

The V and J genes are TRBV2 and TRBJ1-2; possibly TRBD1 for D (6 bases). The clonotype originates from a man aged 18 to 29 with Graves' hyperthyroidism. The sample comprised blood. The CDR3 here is CASRPPGVAASGYTF. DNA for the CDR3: TGTGCCAGCAGGCCCCCAGGGGTCGCCGCAAGTGGCTACACCTTC.